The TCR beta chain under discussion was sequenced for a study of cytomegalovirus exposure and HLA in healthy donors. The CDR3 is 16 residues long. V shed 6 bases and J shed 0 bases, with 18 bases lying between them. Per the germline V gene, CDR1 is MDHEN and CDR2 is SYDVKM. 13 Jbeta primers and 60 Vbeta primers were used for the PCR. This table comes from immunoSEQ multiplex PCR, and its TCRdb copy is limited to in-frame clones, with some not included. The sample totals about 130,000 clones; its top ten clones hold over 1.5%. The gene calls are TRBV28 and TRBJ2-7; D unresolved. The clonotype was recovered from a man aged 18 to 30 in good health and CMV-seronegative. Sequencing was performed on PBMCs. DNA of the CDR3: TGTGCCAGCAGCCGAGCGATCCTAAAAAGCTCCTACGAGCAGTACTTC. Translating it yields CASSRAILKSSYEQYF.